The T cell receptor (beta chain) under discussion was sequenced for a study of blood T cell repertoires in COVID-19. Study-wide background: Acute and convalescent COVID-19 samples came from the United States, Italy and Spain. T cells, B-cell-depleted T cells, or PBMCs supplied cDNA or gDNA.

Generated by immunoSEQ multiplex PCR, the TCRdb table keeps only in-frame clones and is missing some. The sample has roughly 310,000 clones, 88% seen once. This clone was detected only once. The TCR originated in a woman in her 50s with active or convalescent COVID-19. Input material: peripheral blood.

The chain's CDR3 is CASSLGGLASPQETQYF. The CDR3 nucleotides are TGTGCCAGCAGCTTAGGGGGACTAGCGAGCCCTCAAGAGACCCAGTACTTC. This sequence joins TRBV7-9 and TRBJ2-5; 10 bases align to TRBD2. The CDR3 runs 17 residues. Germline trimming cut 1 base from V and 2 bases from J; bases unmatched to any gene: 7. Per the germline V gene, CDR1 is SEHNR and CDR2 is FQNEAQ (reference sequence).